The clone carrying this TCR beta chain showed up just a few times. The sample is drawn from a study of blood T cell repertoires in COVID-19. The table came from immunoSEQ multiplex PCR; TCRdb's copy has only in-frame clones and leaves some out. The data hold some 39,000 clones, with 65% to 80% observed a single time. The TCR comes from a man older than 75 with acute or convalescent COVID-19. The source material was peripheral blood.

In nucleotides, the CDR3 is TGTGCCAGCAGTTCCGGGACTAGCGGGGGGGCAGAGCAGTTCTTC. Its protein is CASSSGTSGGAEQFF. The chain employs TRBV6-2 or TRBV6-3 and TRBJ2-1; 16 positions match TRBD2. CDR1 is MNHEY, CDR2 SVGEGT, per germline. The V and J ends lost 4 bases and 10 bases, in that order; junction bases with no gene match: 4. This CDR3 has 15 amino acids.